The TCR beta chain described here comes from a study of beta chain features in type 1 diabetes. Overall study results and limits: In all four CD4+ subsets, TCRB CDR3 length was significantly, moderately reduced in type 1 diabetes. Cells with high TCR expression could be over-represented by cDNA sequencing. Type 1 diabetes patients showed fewer insertions and more deletions at VDJ junctions.

The investigators reverse transcribed all of the isolated RNA, so they sequenced expressed TCRB transcripts. TCRdb keeps only in-frame clones here, not all; method: immunoSEQ multiplex PCR. The table records fewer than 900,000 clones, about a sixth of them present only once. Every single donor gave one heparinised blood draw, and these averaged approximately 100 mL. In regard to this clone: The antigen remains undetermined.

V lost 5 bases, J lost 4 bases, and 2 bases stayed unmatched. The CDR3 spans 12 residues. Germline CDR1 is SGHTA and CDR2 is FQGNSA. The TCR sequence derives from a woman aged 18-35 years in good health. What was sequenced was naive CD4+ T cells from blood. V is TRBV7-2 and J is TRBJ2-7; 7 nucleotides line up with TRBD1. The CDR3: CASSATGYEQYF. The CDR3 DNA is TGTGCCAGCAGCGCGACAGGGTACGAGCAGTACTTC.